The subject of this entry is one T cell receptor beta chain. The antigen remains unidentified. This sample is part of a study of regulatory T cells in long-lasting Graves disease. As for time point: newly diagnosed GD, antithyroid drugs for less than 3 months. The authors made the TCR library using RNA they extracted from PBMCs. Both iRepertoire HTBI primers and Arm-PCR of CDR3 regions were used to build the TCR beta libraries. TCRdb reprocessed the multiplex PCR reads via MiXCR and lists one record per CDR3 protein. Of 400,000 to 500,000 distinct CDR3 sequences in the sample, about 17% were seen once. Germline CDR1 SGHAT, CDR2 FQDESV (reference sequence). J lost 7 bases, V lost 1 base, and 20 bases had no gene match. CDR3 length: 19 amino acids. General study findings and limits: Comparison showed that persistent patients shared more public clonotypes (about 2,600) than new patients (approximately 930).

The data were also submitted as part of a second study, on T cells in Graves' hyperthyroidism and ophthalmopathy. As that report states: Absent ophthalmopathy progression within 18 months defined stable Graves' hyperthyroidism. Model predictions of ophthalmopathy came a median 6.5 months before onset.

V usage is TRBV11-1 and J usage is TRBJ2-7; 9 positions agree with TRBD2. The sequence was collected from a woman aged 18 to 35 with Graves disease. Sequences were derived from peripheral blood mononuclear cells (PBMCs), sampled at new diagnosis, from a patient treated with antithyroid drugs. The CDR3 here is CASSLGSSGTSSPHNEQYF. CDR3 DNA: TGTGCCAGCAGCTTAGGCTCTAGCGGGACCTCATCCCCCCACAATGAGCAGTACTTC.